This TCR beta chain is drawn from a study of blood T cell repertoires in COVID-19. V was cut by 5 bases and J by 2 bases, with 5 bases left in between. The CDR3 is made up of 12 amino acids. Germline V gene data show CDR1 as SGHNT and CDR2 as YENEEA. Produced via immunoSEQ multiplex PCR; TCRdb's table is partial and in-frame only. The sample holds 150,000 to 160,000 clones, roughly 80% seen once. This clone was observed a handful of times. Other DNA variants within this sample encode the same CDR3. The TCR was taken from a man older than 75 with acute or convalescent COVID-19. The rearrangement uses TRBV11-3 and TRBJ2-3; no reliable D call. Sequenced sample: peripheral blood. CDR3 nucleotides: TGTGCCAGCAGCCCCAACACAGATACGCAGTATTTT. Translating it yields CASSPNTDTQYF.